This paragraph covers one T cell receptor beta chain sequence. Enrollment of patients from Seattle took place during active infection, with longitudinal follow-up. In the study's own analysis: Reference gene primers were amplified, and this amplification served to estimate nucleated cell counts. The repertoire was sequenced with immunoSEQ multiplex PCR; TCRdb's copy has only in-frame clones and lacks some. The V and J calls and the clone size are those of that table, but D and trimming were determined from the DNA. The sample consists of fewer than 250,000 clones, around 81% of them appearing once. These data are taken from a study of blood T cell repertoires in COVID-19. Across the study: In each case, the material was cDNA or gDNA derived from T cells, B-cell-depleted T cells, or PBMCs.

Germline assignment: CDR1 MGHDK and CDR2 SYGVNS. The CDR3 runs to 13 residues. Trimming removed 4 bases from V and 2 bases from J, with 9 bases in between. The chain links TRBV25-1 to TRBJ2-7; D is possibly TRBD1 (6 bases). The sequence was collected from a man in his 60s with COVID-19, enrolled during active disease. Sequencing was done on a sample of peripheral blood. The CDR3 bases are TGTGCCAGCAGTGTAACAGGGACCTACGAGCAGTACTTC. Protein sequence: CASSVTGTYEQYF.